This TCR beta chain comes out of a study of T cell repertoires in cytomegalovirus infection. TCRdb called the reads again in MiXCR, with one record for every CDR3 protein. This sample has roughly 130,000 distinct CDR3 sequences, with 7% to 9.5% found just once. In this sample, this clonotype turned up many times. Its antigen is unidentified. Study-wide results and limits: HLA-C-restricted CMV-specific TCR beta clonotypes prevailed in the ex vivo response. There were carriers of CMV plus the relevant HLA, and cumulative public TCR beta family frequency identified them.

The CDR3 runs to 13 residues. V was trimmed by 3 bases and J by 8 bases, leaving 13 bases between them. CDR1 is SGHTA, CDR2 FQGNSA, per germline. The V gene is TRBV7-2, the J gene TRBJ1-2; D possibly corresponds to TRBD1 (5 bases). The receptor comes from a human donor in good health (CMV status not recorded). Some clones in this sample may be carry-over from other donors' samples. Sequenced: PBMCs. CDR3 protein: CASSLSGSRGYTF. CDR3 sequence (DNA): TGTGCCAGCAGCTTGTCAGGGAGTAGAGGCTACACCTTC.